One and the same sample provided the 12 T cell receptor beta chains below, sequenced in a study of blood T cell repertoires in COVID-19. Profiling relied on immunoSEQ multiplex PCR, and the TCRdb table lists in-frame clones only, not all of them. The data contain some 100,000 clones, around nine tenths of them singletons. Sequenced material: peripheral blood. Receptor source: a middle-aged man with COVID-19, enrolled during active disease.

This clone appeared once. The rearrangement joins TRBV2 to TRBJ1-5, with 7 bases identical to TRBD1. CDR3 length equals 14 residues. The germline CDR1 and CDR2 sequences are SNHLY and FYNNEI. Trimming took 4 bases from V and 7 from J; bases not matched to a gene: 7. The CDR3 DNA reads as TGTGCCAGCAGTGTCGACAGGGTTGGGCAGCCCCAGCATTTT. Protein product: CASSVDRVGQPQHF. Full variable domain (remainder filled in from reference TRBV2 and TRBJ1-5): EPEVTQTPSHQVTQMGQEVILRCVPISNHLYFYWYRQILGQKVEFLVSFYNNEISEKSEIFDDQFSVERPDGSNFTLKIRSTKLEDSAMYFCASSVDRVGQPQHFGDGTRLSIL.

The chain uses TRBV24-1 and TRBJ2-3; a weak D match, TRBD2 (5 bases). The CDR3 runs 12 residues. In germline, CDR1 is KGHDR, CDR2 SFDVKD. V lost 3 bases and J 6 bases, leaving 6 bases between the germline ends. CDR3 nucleotide sequence: TGTGCCACCAGTGATCCGGGGGATACGCAGTATTTT. Protein: CATSDPGDTQYF.

V gene TRBV6-5 combines with J gene TRBJ1-5, with D maybe TRBD1 (5 bases). This CDR3 has 13 amino acids. Germline CDR1 is MNHEY and CDR2 is SVGAGI. V lost 6 bases, J lost 4 bases, and 10 bases lay in between. In DNA form, the CDR3 reads TGTGCCAGCAGGAAGGACAAAAATCAGCCCCAGCATTTT. It codes for CASRKDKNQPQHF.

The V and J genes are TRBV4-3 and TRBJ2-5; D perhaps matches TRBD1 (5 bases). The CDR3 is 18 amino acids. V shed 1 base and J shed 4 bases, with 22 bases lying between them. CDR1 is LGHNA and CDR2 is YSLEER in the germline V gene. CDR3 bases: TGCGCCAGCAGCCAAGCCCCCCTGGGAAGGGGCGTTCGAGAGACCCAGTACTTC. Its translation is CASSQAPLGRGVRETQYF.

The chain carries TRBV5-1 and TRBJ2-2; 7 positions match TRBD1. V was clipped by 2 bases and J by 4 bases; unmatched bases: 2. There are 14 residues in the CDR3. Germline CDR1 and CDR2: SGHRS and YFSETQ. The CDR3 loop reads CASSLQGSTGELFF. CDR3 nucleotides: TGCGCCAGCAGCTTACAGGGGTCCACCGGGGAGCTGTTTTTT.

This chain links TRBV7-2 with TRBJ2-1; 9 bases fit TRBD2. The CDR3 length is 14 residues. Germline V gives CDR1 SGHTA, CDR2 FQGNSA. V shed 5 bases and J 3 bases; nucleotides not matched to a gene: 2. CDR3 residues: CASSTTSGYNEQFF. The CDR3 DNA is TGTGCCAGCAGCACGACTAGCGGCTACAATGAGCAGTTCTTC.

The gene calls are TRBV28 and TRBJ2-4; weak D call: TRBD1 (6 bases). Looked up from germline, CDR1 is MDHEN and CDR2 is SYDVKM. Trimming removed 4 bases at V and 3 bases at J, with 13 bases between. The CDR3 spans 15 residues. Here the CDR3 DNA reads TGTGCCAGCAGTTCGCAACAGGGTGGCAAAAACATTCAGTACTTC. It yields the protein CASSSQQGGKNIQYF.

The chain combines TRBV7-4 with TRBJ2-1, with D perhaps TRBD1 (5 bases). The V and J ends lost 5 bases and 2 bases respectively, with 22 bases between them. The CDR3 contains 18 residues. Germline CDR1 reads SGHVT; CDR2 reads SQSDAQ. This chain's CDR3 is CASSIGEKAGPPYNEQFF. The CDR3 nucleotides read TGTGCCAGCAGCATCGGTGAGAAGGCAGGGCCCCCCTACAATGAGCAGTTCTTC.

The chain recombines TRBV10-3 with TRBJ1-3; weak D call: TRBD1 (6 bases). Trimming removed 6 bases at V and 0 bases at J, with 9 bases between. Germline V CDR1 and CDR2: ENHRY, SYGVKD. The CDR3 has 14 residues. The CDR3 loop reads CAIRRDTSGNTIYF. The CDR3 DNA is TGTGCCATCAGGAGGGACACCTCTGGAAACACCATATATTTT.

The chain links TRBV11-1 to TRBJ2-7; possible D gene TRBD1, 6 bases. Germline V gene sequence: CDR1 SGHAT, CDR2 FQDESV (reference sequence). This CDR3 has 15 amino acids. Trimming took 3 bases from V and 3 from J, leaving 15 bases between them. The chain's CDR3 is CASSLGRGRFYEQYF. In DNA, the CDR3 is TGTGCCAGCAGCTTGGGCAGGGGCCGATTCTACGAGCAGTACTTC.

The table lists this clone with a count of one. The V gene is TRBV2, the J gene TRBJ2-2; D uncertain. V shed 7 bases and J shed 2 bases, with 5 bases lying between them. The CDR3 is 12 residues long. From germline, CDR1 is SNHLY and CDR2 FYNNEI. The chain's CDR3 is CASTPNTGELFF. The CDR3 DNA reads TGTGCCAGCACCCCAAACACCGGGGAGCTGTTTTTT.

This chain joins TRBV15 and TRBJ2-1; possibly TRBD1 for D (5 bases). Germline values: CDR1 LNHNV, CDR2 YYDKDF (reference sequence). This CDR3 contains 15 residues. The V gene lost 0 bases and the J gene lost 7 bases, with 13 bases spanning the gap. Written as DNA, the CDR3 is TGTGCCACCAGCAGAGACTTCGACCCAGGGAATGAGCAGTTCTTC. The encoded protein is CATSRDFDPGNEQFF.